These T cell receptor beta chains were read from a single sample in a study of T-cell reconstitution after alpha-beta-depleted transplantation in children. TCRdb reanalysed the PCR reads using MiXCR and keeps one entry per CDR3 protein. The sample carries approximately 350,000 distinct CDR3 sequences, about 16% recorded once. This specimen was PBMCs, mostly from graft donor cells, taken 360 days after TCRalphabeta/CD19-depleted stem cell transplant. The receptors derive from a male patient under 10 years old who had a stem cell transplant for acute lymphoblastic leukemia, so the T cells may come from the graft donor. Each CDR3 is given with its conserved first and last residue. D genes are given only for firm matches. Clone size is given for some rows only: seen once, a few or many times, or a class if the clone is expanded.

V,D,J,size,CDR3,DNA
TRBV10-3,TRBD1,TRBJ1-3,few,CAISGDRGNTIYF,TGTGCCATCAGTGGGGACAGGGGAAACACCATATATTTT
TRBV5-1,TRBD1,TRBJ2-3,few,CASSIRTGAGTDTQYF,TGCGCCAGCAGCATTCGGACAGGGGCCGGCACAGATACGCAGTATTTT
TRBV28,TRBD1,TRBJ2-7,once,CASSLPRDSQYEQYF,TGTGCCAGCAGTTTACCCAGGGACAGTCAATACGAGCAGTACTTC
TRBV5-1,.,TRBJ2-1,.,CASSLARVGQGLEQFF,TGCGCCAGCAGCTTGGCCCGGGTAGGGCAGGGGCTTGAGCAGTTCTTC
TRBV6-5,.,TRBJ1-4,.,CASSYNRETSEKLFF,TGTGCCAGCAGCTATAACAGGGAGACAAGTGAAAAACTGTTTTTT
TRBV6-2/TRBV6-3,.,TRBJ1-5,.,CASSYTDNQPQHF,TGTGCCAGCAGTTACACGGACAATCAGCCCCAGCATTTT
TRBV10-3,TRBD2,TRBJ2-7,.,CAISPSGRNEQYF,TGTGCCATCAGCCCTAGCGGGAGGAACGAGCAGTACTTC
TRBV28,.,TRBJ2-7,.,CASSFNGVGQYF,TGTGCCAGCAGTTTCAACGGGGTTGGGCAGTACTTC
TRBV10-3,.,TRBJ1-2,few,CAISESRGPGGYYGYTF,TGTGCCATCAGTGAGTCGCGAGGGCCCGGGGGCTATTATGGCTACACCTTC
TRBV30,.,TRBJ2-1,.,CAWRDLGGELGLPYNEQFF,TGTGCCTGGAGGGACCTCGGCGGGGAATTGGGGCTACCCTACAATGAGCAGTTCTTC
TRBV9,.,TRBJ1-1,.,CASSVGPMNTEAFF,TGTGCCAGCAGCGTAGGGCCGATGAACACTGAAGCTTTCTTT
TRBV12-3/TRBV12-4,TRBD1,TRBJ1-2,.,CASRRDRVNYGYTF,TGTGCCAGCAGAAGGGACAGGGTAAACTATGGCTACACCTTC
TRBV6-2/TRBV6-3,.,TRBJ2-7,few,CASSSLTAGPLYEQYF,TGTGCCAGCAGTTCCCTAACTGCGGGCCCACTATACGAGCAGTACTTC
TRBV9,.,TRBJ2-1,few,CASSVAGEGNEQFF,TGTGCCAGCAGCGTAGCAGGGGAGGGCAATGAGCAGTTCTTC
TRBV20-1,TRBD2,TRBJ2-3,few,CSATGTGWTSGSMASTDTQYF,TGCAGTGCTACCGGGACAGGGTGGACTAGCGGGAGTATGGCTAGCACAGATACGCAGTATTTT
TRBV29-1,TRBD1,TRBJ2-1,many,CSVDWTGVNEQFF,TGCAGCGTTGACTGGACAGGGGTCAATGAGCAGTTCTTC
TRBV5-6,.,TRBJ1-6,few,CASSRRDSPLHF,TGTGCCAGCAGCCGCCGGGATTCACCCCTCCACTTT
TRBV6-5,.,TRBJ1-1,few,CASSYYPYAARSTEAFF,TGTGCCAGCAGCTACTACCCCTACGCAGCTCGGAGCACTGAAGCTTTCTTT
TRBV6-5,.,TRBJ2-7,few,CASSTDGYEQYF,TGTGCCAGCAGTACCGACGGCTACGAGCAGTACTTC
TRBV28,.,TRBJ2-1,many,CASSRDLSSYNEQFF,TGTGCCAGCAGCCGGGACCTTAGCTCCTACAATGAGCAGTTCTTC
TRBV20-1,.,TRBJ2-7,many,CSVLKEGLPPYEQYF,TGCAGTGTTCTAAAGGAGGGACTTCCCCCCTACGAGCAGTACTTC
TRBV12-3/TRBV12-4,.,TRBJ1-5,.,CASSLHKRGYGNQPQHF,TGTGCCAGCAGTCTCCACAAGCGGGGGTACGGCAATCAGCCCCAGCATTTT
TRBV7-2,TRBD2,TRBJ2-1,.,CASSPFPSGRSNEQFF,TGTGCCAGCAGTCCATTCCCTAGCGGGAGAAGTAATGAGCAGTTCTTC
TRBV28,TRBD1,TRBJ2-3,.,CATSTGWTDTQYF,TGTGCCACCTCGACAGGGTGGACAGATACGCAGTATTTT
TRBV30,.,TRBJ2-7,few,CAWSPRGYEQYF,TGTGCCTGGAGTCCGAGGGGATACGAGCAGTACTTC
TRBV28,TRBD1,TRBJ2-7,.,CASSLRGPTYEQYF,TGTGCCAGCAGTTTAAGGGGGCCCACCTACGAGCAGTACTTC
TRBV10-3,.,TRBJ2-3,.,CAIGAGPAGTQYF,TGTGCCATCGGGGCAGGCCCGGCCGGTACGCAGTATTTT
TRBV12-3/TRBV12-4,.,TRBJ1-1,few,CASSLPIGATEAFF,TGTGCCAGCAGTCTCCCCATCGGCGCCACTGAAGCTTTCTTT
TRBV27,TRBD2,TRBJ2-1,many,CASSHPTSGRLEWDNEQFF,TGTGCCAGCAGTCACCCCACTAGCGGGAGATTAGAATGGGACAATGAGCAGTTCTTC
TRBV7-2,TRBD2,TRBJ2-2,many,CASSLVREGTGELFF,TGTGCCAGCAGCTTAGTGCGGGAGGGCACCGGGGAGCTGTTTTTT
TRBV5-5,TRBD2,TRBJ2-1,.,CASSSTSGYEQFF,TGTGCCAGCAGCTCAACTAGCGGGTATGAGCAGTTCTTC
TRBV4-1,.,TRBJ1-5,.,CASSQQAMTSSNQPQHF,TGCGCCAGCAGCCAACAAGCGATGACCTCCAGCAATCAGCCCCAGCATTTT
TRBV7-3,TRBD2,TRBJ2-1,.,CASSPGTSGRGDEQFF,TGTGCCAGCAGCCCTGGAACTAGCGGGAGAGGCGATGAGCAGTTCTTC
TRBV12-5,.,TRBJ2-3,few,CASGLYGSTDTQYF,TGTGCTAGTGGTTTGTACGGAAGCACAGATACGCAGTATTTT